Following are 18 T cell receptor beta chains from one sample sequenced in a study of blood T cell repertoires in COVID-19 (TCRdb year 2020). Libraries were prepared through the immunoSEQ multiplex PCR assay. This is the immuneACCESS table as TCRdb keeps it, with only in-frame sequences that have V and J called. A part of the clones is gone; compared with another copy, unresolved V genes explain less than half, and the rest is unexplained. The sample table holds 65,000 to 95,000 clones, of which roughly 80% were seen once. The ten largest clonotypes hold approximately 12% of the sample. The specimen was peripheral blood. These receptors originate from a woman aged 35 to 49 with active or convalescent COVID-19.

The chain combines TRBV15 with TRBJ1-5; a weak D match, TRBD1 (5 bases). Per germline, CDR1 LNHNV and CDR2 YYDKDF (reference sequence). The CDR3 extends over 14 amino acids. V was cut by 0 bases and J by 5 bases, with 8 bases left in between. CDR3 in amino acids: CATSRDRADQPQHF. For the CDR3, the DNA is TGTGCCACCAGCAGAGACAGGGCCGATCAGCCCCAGCATTTT.

The chain joins TRBV2 to TRBJ2-3; possibly TRBD2 for D (5 bases). Looked up from germline, CDR1 is SNHLY and CDR2 is FYNNEI. This CDR3 comprises 16 residues. V dropped 4 bases and J dropped 6 bases, with 20 bases sitting between them. The CDR3 coding sequence is TGTGCCAGCAGTGTGGTCGGCGGGTGGCTGCACGATACGCAGTATTTT. It is translated as CASSVVGGWLHDTQYF.

The CDR3 DNA is TGTGCCAGCAGCTTATCCTATGGGGCGGCCAGGGACGAGCAGTACTTC. Its translation: CASSLSYGAARDEQYF. The rearrangement links TRBV7-9 to TRBJ2-7; TRBD1 is a possible D gene (5 bases). The V gene's germline CDR1 is SEHNR and CDR2 FQNEAQ (reference sequence). The CDR3 extends over 16 amino acids. V shed 2 bases and J shed 5 bases, with 19 bases lying between them.

The chain employs TRBV4-3 and TRBJ1-5; TRBD1 matches 9 bases. Germline CDR1 and CDR2: LGHNA and YSLEER. J gave up 6 bases and V 0 bases, and 6 bases lay outside the gene matches. The CDR3 runs to 16 residues. CDR3 DNA sequence: TGCGCCAGCAGCCAAGATCGGGGACAGGGCTCTCAGCCCCAGCATTTT. The encoded protein is CASSQDRGQGSQPQHF.

This clone has only a few counts. The chain has TRBV24-1 and TRBJ2-1; tentatively, D is TRBD2 (6 bases). This CDR3 spans 12 amino acids. Germline-derived CDR1 and CDR2 are KGHDR and SFDVKD. V was clipped by 3 bases and J by 10 bases, with 9 bases between them. CDR3 DNA: TGTGCCACCAGTGATGGACTACTGGAGCAGTTCTTC. It specifies CATSDGLLEQFF.

The chain joins TRBV2 to TRBJ2-3; unclear D gene. Trimming took off 3 bases at V and 3 bases at J, with 4 bases between the two ends. The germline gives CDR1 SNHLY, CDR2 FYNNEI. The CDR3 contains 12 residues. The CDR3: CASSDYTDTQYF. The DNA of the CDR3 is TGTGCCAGCAGTGACTATACAGATACGCAGTATTTT.

This clone was recorded once. The chain recombines TRBV28 with TRBJ2-7; D is uncertain. The V gene's germline CDR1 is MDHEN and CDR2 SYDVKM. CDR3 size: 13 residues. V lost 2 bases, J lost 1 base, and 6 bases lay in between. The CDR3 sequence is CASSLVPSYEQYF. DNA for the CDR3: TGTGCCAGCAGTTTAGTTCCGTCCTACGAGCAGTACTTC. The whole variable domain, filled in from reference TRBV28 and TRBJ2-7, reads DVKVTQSSRYLVKRTGEKVFLECVQDMDHENMFWYRQDPGLGLRLIYFSYDVKMKEKGDIPEGYSVSREKKERFSLILESASTNQTSMYLCASSLVPSYEQYFGPGTRLTVT.

This rearrangement joins TRBV29-1 to TRBJ2-1, with 10 bases matching TRBD1. CDR3 length: 12 amino acids. With 7 bases clipped from V and 10 bases from J, the junction kept 7 bases outside the gene matches. The germline CDR1 and CDR2 sequences are SQVTM and ANQGSEA. CDR3 sequence (DNA): TGCAGCGGGGACAGGGGTTACAGCGAGCAGTTCTTC. This translates into CSGDRGYSEQFF.

The chain recombines TRBV28 with TRBJ1-4, with 9 nucleotides matching TRBD1. Germline loops: CDR1 MDHEN, CDR2 SYDVKM. This CDR3 has 15 residues. With V trimmed by 5 bases and J by 8 bases, 9 bases remained unmatched. CDR3: CASSPYRGRWEKLFF. CDR3 coding DNA: TGTGCCAGCAGTCCCTACAGGGGGCGCTGGGAAAAACTGTTTTTT.

The J gene is TRBJ2-5, the V gene TRBV5-1, with D unresolved. V lost 0 bases to trimming and J lost 0 bases, with 18 bases between them. This CDR3 has 18 amino acids. Per the germline V gene, CDR1 is SGHRS and CDR2 is YFSETQ. The CDR3 is CASSLGPGFPLNQETQYF. CDR3 sequence (DNA): TGCGCCAGCAGCTTGGGACCCGGGTTCCCACTTAACCAAGAGACCCAGTACTTC.

The chain employs TRBV11-2 and TRBJ2-1, with D perhaps matching TRBD2 (5 bases). The CDR3 has 12 residues. V was shortened by 3 bases and J by 16 bases, with 16 bases between the two germline ends. Germline lookup yields CDR1 SGHAT and CDR2 FQNNGV. CDR3 loop: CASSLDRGKGFF. CDR3 DNA sequence: TGTGCCAGCAGCTTGGATCGAGGGAAGGGTTTCTTC.

This chain uses TRBV12-3 or TRBV12-4 with TRBJ2-5; D might be TRBD1 (5 bases). CDR3 length equals 13 residues. Trimming removed 3 bases from V and 4 bases from J, with 9 bases in between. The CDR3 nucleotides are TGTGCCAGCAGTTTGTTCAGGGCAGAGACCCAGTACTTC. Amino acids: CASSLFRAETQYF.

J is TRBJ2-2 and V is TRBV7-3; 9 nucleotides agree with TRBD1. Per the germline V gene, CDR1 is SGHTA and CDR2 is FQGTGA. This CDR3 contains 16 residues. V was pared by 4 bases and J by 7 bases, with 10 bases of the junction left unmatched. CDR3 nucleotide sequence: TGTGCCAGCAGCTCCTCGCAAACAGGGGGCGGCGGGGAGCTGTTTTTT. Residues: CASSSSQTGGGGELFF.

The CDR3 DNA reads TGCGCCAGCAGCCCAGGGACAGTACCACCCTACGAGCAGTACTTC. This translates into CASSPGTVPPYEQYF. The rearrangement joins TRBV5-1 to TRBJ2-7; 7 bases are a match to TRBD1. With 4 bases clipped from V and 2 bases from J, the junction kept 9 bases outside the gene matches. This CDR3 is built from 15 residues. Germline V gives CDR1 SGHRS, CDR2 YFSETQ. Full variable domain (rest looked up from reference TRBV5-1 and TRBJ2-7): KAGVTQTPRYLIKTRGQQVTLSCSPISGHRSVSWYQQTPGQGLQFLFEYFSETQRNKGNFPGRFSGRQFSNSRSEMNVSTLELGDSALYLCASSPGTVPPYEQYFGPGTRLTVT.

The chain links TRBV29-1 to TRBJ2-3, with unresolved D. Looked up from germline, CDR1 is SQVTM and CDR2 is ANQGSEA. V gave up 6 bases and J gave up 2 bases, with 6 bases separating them. CDR3 length: 11 residues. CDR3 nucleotides: TGCAGCGTCGCGAACACAGATACGCAGTATTTT. Translation gives CSVANTDTQYF.

The DNA of the CDR3 is TGTGCCAGCAGCTTAGCGCGGAGGGAAGGAGGGGAAAACTCTGGAAACACCATATATTTT. This encodes CASSLARREGGENSGNTIYF. The chain couples TRBV7-8 to TRBJ1-3; a weak D match, TRBD1 (5 bases). Germline assignment: CDR1 SGHVS and CDR2 FQNEAQ. This CDR3 is built from 20 residues. Trimming removed 0 bases from V and 0 bases from J, with 21 bases in between.

The chain has TRBV6-4 and TRBJ2-3; the match to TRBD2 covers 8 bases. V was clipped by 0 bases and J by 11 bases; unmatched bases: 16. This CDR3 is 17 amino acids long. From germline, CDR1 is MRHNA and CDR2 SNTAGT. The CDR3 sequence is CASSDSIGGRLGFLQYF. DNA of the CDR3: TGTGCCAGCAGTGACTCGATTGGCGGGAGGTTAGGTTTTTTGCAGTATTTT.

The chain uses TRBV10-3 and TRBJ2-7; 7 positions match TRBD1. The CDR3 totals 13 residues. Germline-derived CDR1 and CDR2 are ENHRY and SYGVKD. The CDR3 region is CATRDSQTYEQYF. The CDR3 nucleotides read TGTGCTACCAGGGACAGCCAAACCTACGAGCAGTACTTC.